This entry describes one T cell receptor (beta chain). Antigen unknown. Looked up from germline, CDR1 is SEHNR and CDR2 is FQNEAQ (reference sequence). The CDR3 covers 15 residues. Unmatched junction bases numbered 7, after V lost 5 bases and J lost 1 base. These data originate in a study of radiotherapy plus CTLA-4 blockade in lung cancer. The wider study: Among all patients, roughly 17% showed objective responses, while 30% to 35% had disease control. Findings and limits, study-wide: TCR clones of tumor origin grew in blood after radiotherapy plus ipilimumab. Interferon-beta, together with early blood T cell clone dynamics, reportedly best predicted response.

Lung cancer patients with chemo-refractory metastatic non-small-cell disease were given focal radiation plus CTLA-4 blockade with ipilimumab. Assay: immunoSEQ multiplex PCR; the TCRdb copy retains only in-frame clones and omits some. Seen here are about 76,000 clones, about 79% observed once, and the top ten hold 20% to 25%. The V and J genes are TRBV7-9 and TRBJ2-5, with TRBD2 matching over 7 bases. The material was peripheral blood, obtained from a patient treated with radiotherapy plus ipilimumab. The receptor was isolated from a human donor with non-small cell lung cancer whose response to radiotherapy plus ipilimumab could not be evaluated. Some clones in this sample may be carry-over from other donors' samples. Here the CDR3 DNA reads TGTGCCAGCAGCCCGGGGGGACTAATCCAAGAGACCCAGTACTTC. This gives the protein CASSPGGLIQETQYF.